A single sample gave rise to the 8 T cell receptor beta chains below, sequenced in a study of cytomegalovirus exposure and HLA in healthy donors. Vbeta (60) and Jbeta (13) primers were used in the PCR. This table comes from immunoSEQ multiplex PCR, and its TCRdb copy is limited to in-frame clones, with some not included. The repertoire has 95,000 to 150,000 clones, over 70% of them found once; the top ten carry around 1.6%. Input material: PBMCs. The receptors derive from a woman aged 18-29 years in good health and CMV-seronegative.

In its sample, this clone was seen once. The rearrangement links TRBV5-1 to TRBJ2-5, with D maybe TRBD2 (5 bases). Germline assignment: CDR1 SGHRS and CDR2 YFSETQ. With 0 bases removed from V and 9 bases from J, the gap between germline ends came to 18 bases. CDR3 length: 15 residues. In DNA, the CDR3 is TGCGCCAGCAGCTTGGTAACGGACTCCCGAAGCGCCCAGTACTTC. Translation gives CASSLVTDSRSAQYF. Combining the CDR3 with reference TRBV5-1 and TRBJ2-5 gives the whole variable domain KAGVTQTPRYLIKTRGQQVTLSCSPISGHRSVSWYQQTPGQGLQFLFEYFSETQRNKGNFPGRFSGRQFSNSRSEMNVSTLELGDSALYLCASSLVTDSRSAQYFGPGTRLLVL.

The chain links TRBV5-1 to TRBJ2-7; TRBD2 agrees at 7 bases. There are 16 residues in the CDR3. CDR1 is SGHRS, CDR2 YFSETQ, per germline. The junction had 16 bases not matched to a gene; V was cut back by 8 bases and J by 2 bases. The CDR3 coding sequence is TGCGCCAGGTTTCCGCTAGCGGAACCCAACCCCTACGAGCAGTACTTC. Translation: CARFPLAEPNPYEQYF.

V is TRBV6-1 and J is TRBJ2-3, with a possible D match to TRBD2 (6 bases). Germline values: CDR1 MNHNS, CDR2 SASEGT. V lost 4 bases to trimming and J lost 3 bases, with 11 bases between them. The CDR3 covers 14 residues. The CDR3 DNA reads TGTGCCAGCAGTGCCGGCGGGGAGACAGATACGCAGTATTTT. This translates into CASSAGGETDTQYF.

The rearrangement links TRBV18 to TRBJ2-3; 7 nucleotides align to TRBD2. The CDR3 loop spans 15 amino acids. CDR1 KGHSH and CDR2 LQKENI come from the germline V gene. J gave up 2 bases and V 4 bases, and 6 bases lay outside the gene matches. The CDR3 sequence: CASSLGLEPTDTQYF. CDR3 sequence (DNA): TGTGCCAGCTCACTAGGACTAGAACCCACAGATACGCAGTATTTT.

V is TRBV28 and J is TRBJ1-2; the D gene is possibly TRBD1 (6 bases). CDR3 length: 13 amino acids. CDR1 and CDR2 (germline): MDHEN, SYDVKM. The V gene lost 6 bases and the J gene lost 2 bases, with 10 bases spanning the gap. CDR3 loop: CASRRTVNYGYTF. Written as DNA, the CDR3 is TGTGCCAGCAGGCGGACAGTCAACTATGGCTACACCTTC.

The chain recombines TRBV7-6 with TRBJ2-6; D possibly corresponds to TRBD1 (5 bases). V lost 9 bases, J lost 0 bases, and 9 bases lay in between. Germline V CDR1 and CDR2: SGHVS, FNYEAQ. This CDR3 comprises 14 residues. This chain's CDR3 is CASGANSGANVLTF. The CDR3 nucleotides are TGTGCCAGTGGGGCGAACTCTGGGGCCAACGTCCTGACTTTC. Supplemented by reference TRBV7-6 and TRBJ2-6, the full variable domain reads GAGVSQSPRYKVTKRGQDVALRCDPISGHVSLYWYRQALGQGPEFLTYFNYEAQQDKSGLPNDRFSAERPEGSISTLTIQRTEQRDSAMYRCASGANSGANVLTFGAGSRLTVL.

This clone was recorded a few times. The rearrangement uses TRBV4-3 and TRBJ1-6; possible D gene TRBD1, 5 bases. The CDR3 is 16 residues long. The germline V gene has CDR1 LGHNA and CDR2 YSLEER. Trimming removed 0 bases at V and 7 bases at J, with 13 bases between. DNA for the CDR3: TGCGCCAGCAGCCAAGAAGTCGCAGGGCAGAATTCACCCCTCCACTTT. This sequence encodes CASSQEVAGQNSPLHF.

The CDR3 reads CASSLYGASETQYF. The CDR3, as DNA: TGTGCCAGCAGCTTATATGGGGCATCAGAGACCCAGTACTTC. The chain recombines TRBV7-2 with TRBJ2-5; D might be TRBD1 (5 bases). V lost 2 bases and J lost 4, with 11 bases in between. Germline CDR1 SGHTA, CDR2 FQGNSA. There are 14 residues in the CDR3.